Presented here are 18 T cell receptor beta chains from one specimen sequenced in a study of graft-versus-host responses after intestinal transplantation. The method was immunoSEQ multiplex PCR; TCRdb's version includes in-frame clones alone and lacks a portion of them. In the table there are just over 85,000 clones, just under 95% of which are singletons. No cognate antigen is known for these TCRs. Specimen: unstimulated CD8+ T cells sorted from spleen or lymph node cells, collected before transplant. These receptors all stem from a human donor who was the organ donor for an intestinal transplant.

The chain has TRBV7-9 and TRBJ1-4, with 8 bases matching TRBD1. The germline V gene has CDR1 SEHNR and CDR2 FQNEAQ (reference sequence). This CDR3 has 15 residues. V dropped 5 bases and J dropped 1; count of bases not matched to a gene: 3. This chain's CDR3 is CASSPTGGTNEKLFF. CDR3 DNA: TGTGCCAGCAGCCCTACAGGGGGAACTAATGAAAAACTGTTTTTT.

V and J are TRBV7-9 and TRBJ1-4, with 7 bases matching TRBD1. V gave up 6 bases and J gave up 0 bases; unmatched junction bases: 4. CDR1 SEHNR and CDR2 FQNEAQ come from the germline V gene (reference sequence). This CDR3 is built from 15 residues. This CDR3 reads CASRFTGATNEKLFF. The CDR3 region has the DNA TGTGCCAGCAGGTTCACAGGGGCAACTAATGAAAAACTGTTTTTT.

This chain uses TRBV5-1 with TRBJ2-7; D is perhaps TRBD1 (5 bases). V was shortened by 5 bases and J by 5 bases, with 20 bases between the two germline ends. Germline V gene lookup returns CDR1 SGHRS and CDR2 YFSETQ. The CDR3 consists of 15 residues. The CDR3 DNA follows: TGCGCCAGCAGAGTCCGATCCAGGGTAAGCGACGAGCAGTACTTC. Translation gives CASRVRSRVSDEQYF.

The chain recombines TRBV5-8 with TRBJ1-6, with D maybe TRBD1 (6 bases). Germline assignment: CDR1 SGHTS and CDR2 YDEGEE. Trimming removed 1 base from V and 9 bases from J, with 11 bases in between. CDR3 length equals 14 residues. The DNA for the CDR3 is TGTGCCAGCAGCTTGTGGGGACAAGCTTCACCCCTCCACTTT. It is translated as CASSLWGQASPLHF.

The V and J genes are TRBV19 and TRBJ2-7; maybe TRBD2 (5 bases). This CDR3 contains 13 residues. V dropped 6 bases and J dropped 7 bases, with 16 bases sitting between them. Germline loops: CDR1 LNHDA, CDR2 SQIVND (reference sequence). The CDR3 protein is CASSTSTPGEQYF. As DNA, the CDR3 is TGTGCCAGTAGCACAAGCACCCCGGGGGAGCAGTACTTC.

The V gene is TRBV19, the J gene TRBJ1-1; TRBD1 aligns across 11 bases. Germline V gives CDR1 LNHDA, CDR2 SQIVND (reference sequence). The CDR3 contains 14 residues. The V and J ends lost 6 bases and 5 bases, in that order; junction bases with no gene match: 5. CDR3: CASSYGTGGTEAFF. CDR3 coding DNA: TGTGCCAGTAGCTACGGGACAGGGGGGACTGAAGCTTTCTTT.

The V gene is TRBV2, the J gene TRBJ1-5, with TRBD1 as a possible D gene (5 bases). CDR3 size: 15 residues. From germline, CDR1 is SNHLY and CDR2 FYNNEI. Trimming removed 3 bases at V and 3 bases at J, with 12 bases between. The CDR3 protein is CASSDRRGYNQPQHF. For the CDR3, the DNA is TGTGCCAGCAGTGATCGACGGGGGTACAATCAGCCCCAGCATTTT.

This clone is a singleton in its sample. The chain is built from TRBV19 and TRBJ2-7, with D tentatively TRBD2 (5 bases). Trimming pared 1 base from V and 1 base from J, leaving 8 bases between. The CDR3 sequence is 14 residues long. CDR1 is LNHDA and CDR2 is SQIVND in the germline V gene (reference sequence). The CDR3 region is CASSIGPGSYEQYF. CDR3 nucleotide sequence: TGTGCCAGTAGTATAGGACCGGGATCCTACGAGCAGTACTTC.

The rearrangement joins TRBV2 to TRBJ1-4, with unresolved D. Trimming pared 6 bases from V and 8 bases from J, leaving 10 bases between. The CDR3 extends over 12 amino acids. Germline lookup yields CDR1 SNHLY and CDR2 FYNNEI. As DNA, the CDR3 is TGTGCCAGCAGCCCGATTCGGGAAAAACTGTTTTTT. Translation gives CASSPIREKLFF.

This clone showed up just a few times. Because the CDR3's place on the DNA is in doubt, the DNA is left out and the CDR3 is given as listed by TCRdb. The V call is TRBV7-9, the J call TRBJ2-5; the table's D call TRBD1 went unverified against the DNA. CDR1 is SEHNR and CDR2 is FQNEAQ in the germline V gene (reference sequence). The CDR3 has 11 amino acids, counting both end residues. The CDR3 protein is CASSFGTGSNF.

The chain couples TRBV19 to TRBJ1-2; maybe TRBD1 (5 bases). In germline, CDR1 is LNHDA, CDR2 SQIVND (reference sequence). V was trimmed by 7 bases and J by 6 bases, leaving 12 bases between them. This CDR3 is 12 amino acids long. CDR3 region: CASNQGTDGYTF. In DNA, the CDR3 is TGTGCCAGTAACCAGGGAACAGATGGCTACACCTTC. The full variable domain, completed using reference TRBV19 and TRBJ1-2, is DGGITQSPKYLFRKEGQNVTLSCEQNLNHDAMYWYRQDPGQGLRLIYYSQIVNDFQKGDIAEGYSVSREKKESFPLTVTSAQKNPTAFYLCASNQGTDGYTFGSGTRLTVV.

The chain couples TRBV28 to TRBJ1-4; no clear D gene. The V gene lost 5 bases and the J gene lost 6 bases, with 19 bases spanning the gap. The CDR3 is 16 residues long. Germline assignment: CDR1 MDHEN and CDR2 SYDVKM. The CDR3 DNA follows: TGTGCCAGCAGTCCGAACAGAGACGGCCTGTATGAAAAACTGTTTTTT. It is translated as CASSPNRDGLYEKLFF.

The V call is TRBV20-1, the J call TRBJ2-1; D is perhaps TRBD2 (6 bases). The CDR3 consists of 11 residues. From germline, CDR1 is DFQATT and CDR2 SNEGSKA (reference sequence). The V end lost 0 bases, the J end lost 10 bases, and 7 bases lay between the germline ends. CDR3 loop: CSARDLAEQFF. CDR3 DNA sequence: TGCAGTGCTAGAGATCTAGCGGAGCAGTTCTTC.

The chain uses TRBV13 and TRBJ2-1; 7 nucleotides line up with TRBD2. Germline V gives CDR1 PRHDT, CDR2 FYEKMQ (reference sequence). The J segment lost 3 bases and the V segment lost 7 bases, leaving 9 bases of the junction unmatched. The CDR3 covers 15 residues. CDR3 loop: CASKTPSGGYNEQFF. The CDR3 DNA follows: TGTGCCAGCAAAACCCCTTCGGGGGGCTACAATGAGCAGTTCTTC.

V gene TRBV18 combines with J gene TRBJ2-4, with a tentative D call TRBD1 (6 bases). CDR1 is KGHSH, CDR2 LQKENI, per germline. Trimming left V 3 bases short and J 11 bases short, with 23 bases between. The CDR3 loop spans 16 amino acids. CDR3 protein: CASSPSQGLAQGLQYF. Written as DNA, the CDR3 is TGTGCCAGCTCACCGAGCCAGGGGCTCGCCCAAGGGCTTCAGTACTTC. The variable domain in full, completed from reference TRBV18 and TRBJ2-4, reads NAGVMQNPRHLVRRRGQEARLRCSPMKGHSHVYWYRQLPEEGLKFMVYLQKENIIDESGMPKERFSAEFPKEGPSILRIQQVVRGDSAAYFCASSPSQGLAQGLQYFGAGTRLSVL.

This chain uses TRBV6-5 with TRBJ2-1; TRBD2 agrees at 9 bases. The ends lost 0 bases at V and 7 bases at J; junction bases unmatched: 4. The CDR3 contains 15 residues. Germline loops: CDR1 MNHEY, CDR2 SVGAGI. CDR3 in amino acids: CASSYSAGGPNEQFF. The CDR3 DNA sequence: TGTGCCAGCAGTTACTCTGCGGGGGGGCCTAATGAGCAGTTCTTC.

As regards this clone: Other DNA sequences in the same sample also yield this CDR3. The chain carries TRBV27 and TRBJ2-7; perhaps TRBD1 as D (6 bases). This CDR3 has 15 amino acids. V was clipped by 5 bases and J by 0 bases, with 14 bases between them. Germline loops: CDR1 MNHEY, CDR2 SMNVEV (reference sequence). The CDR3 coding sequence is TGTGCCAGCAGTCTACAGGGCGCAAGCTCCTACGAGCAGTACTTC. Amino acids: CASSLQGASSYEQYF.

The rearrangement links TRBV27 to TRBJ2-1; D might be TRBD2 (5 bases). The CDR3 is 16 amino acids. V was cut by 0 bases and J by 3 bases, with 12 bases left in between. Germline values: CDR1 MNHEY, CDR2 SMNVEV (reference sequence). As DNA, the CDR3 is TGTGCCAGCAGTTTATCTGTGGGAGACTTCTACAATGAGCAGTTCTTC. Its protein product is CASSLSVGDFYNEQFF.